This T cell receptor beta chain was identified during a study of blood T cell repertoires in COVID-19. Looked up from germline, CDR1 is SGHNT and CDR2 is YYREEE (reference sequence). This CDR3 has 16 amino acids. J lost 9 bases, V lost 4 bases, and 9 bases had no gene match. Original analysis: The authors estimated nucleated cell counts from reference gene primer amplification. TCRdb keeps only in-frame clones here, not all; method: immunoSEQ multiplex PCR. V, J and clone size are taken as reported in that table, and D and trimming were inferred from the DNA itself. This table holds approximately 240,000 clones, 80% to 85% found once.

The sequence came from a woman of 80 years or more with active or convalescent COVID-19. Sequencing input: peripheral blood. The gene calls are TRBV5-4 and TRBJ2-1, with 14 positions matching TRBD2. CDR3 nucleotide sequence: TGTGCCAGCAGCGCCCCGGGACTAGCGGGAGTTCTTGAGCAGTTCTTC. Translating gives CASSAPGLAGVLEQFF. The variable domain in full, completed from reference TRBV5-4 and TRBJ2-1, reads ETGVTQSPTHLIKTRGQQVTLRCSSQSGHNTVSWYQQALGQGPQFIFQYYREEENGRGNFPPRFSGLQFPNYSSELNVNALELDDSALYLCASSAPGLAGVLEQFFGPGTRLTVL.